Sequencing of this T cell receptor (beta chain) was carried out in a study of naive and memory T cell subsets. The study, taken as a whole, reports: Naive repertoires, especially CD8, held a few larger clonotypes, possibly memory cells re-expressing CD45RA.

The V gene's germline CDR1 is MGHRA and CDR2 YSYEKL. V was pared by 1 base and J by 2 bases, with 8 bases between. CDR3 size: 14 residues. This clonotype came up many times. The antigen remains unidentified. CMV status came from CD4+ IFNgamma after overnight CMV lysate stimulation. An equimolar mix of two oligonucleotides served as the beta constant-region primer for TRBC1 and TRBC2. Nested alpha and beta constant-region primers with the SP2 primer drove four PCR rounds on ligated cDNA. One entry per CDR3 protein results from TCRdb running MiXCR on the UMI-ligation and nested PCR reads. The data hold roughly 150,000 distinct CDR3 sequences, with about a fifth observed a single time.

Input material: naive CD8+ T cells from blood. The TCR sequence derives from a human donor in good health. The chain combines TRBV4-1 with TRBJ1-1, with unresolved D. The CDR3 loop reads CASSQGTFNTEAFF. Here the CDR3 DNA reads TGCGCCAGCAGCCAAGGGACTTTTAACACTGAAGCTTTCTTT.